The next 12 T cell receptor beta chains were all read from a single sample in a study of blood T cell repertoires in COVID-19 (dated by TCRdb to 2018 to 2021). Library preparation used the immunoSEQ multiplex PCR assay. This is the immuneACCESS table as TCRdb keeps it, with only in-frame sequences that have V and J called. A part of the clones is gone; compared with another copy, unresolved V genes explain less than half, and the rest is unexplained. The sample records around 500,000 clones, about nine tenths of which are singletons. The top ten clones comprise 7% to 10% of the sample. The source material was PBMCs or T cells enriched from blood (not recorded which). The receptors originated from a woman aged 60-75 years who had recovered from COVID-19.

Turning to this clone: Other DNA sequences in the sample encode the same CDR3. The chain employs TRBV2 and TRBJ1-2, with 9 bases fitting TRBD1. Germline V CDR1 and CDR2: SNHLY, FYNNEI. This CDR3 region has 13 residues. The ends lost 2 bases at V and 8 bases at J; junction bases unmatched: 3. CDR3 nucleotides: TGTGCCAGCAGTGAATGGACAGGGGACGGCTACACCTTC. This translates into CASSEWTGDGYTF.

The chain uses TRBV2 and TRBJ1-1, with D possibly being TRBD1 (6 bases). The CDR3 consists of 12 residues. V was cut by 4 bases and J by 6 bases, with 9 bases left in between. Germline CDR1 SNHLY, CDR2 FYNNEI. CDR3 nucleotides: TGTGCCAGCAGTGGGGGGGGCCCTGAAGCTTTCTTT. Residues: CASSGGGPEAFF.

CDR3 sequence: CASSPSRGKNIQYF. The CDR3 DNA follows: TGTGCCAGCAGTCCTTCAAGGGGGAAAAACATTCAGTACTTC. The V call is TRBV6-5, the J call TRBJ2-4; D possibly corresponds to TRBD1 (6 bases). V lost 5 bases to trimming and J lost 4 bases, with 12 bases between them. The CDR3 sequence is 14 residues long. Germline V gene sequence: CDR1 MNHEY, CDR2 SVGAGI.

V is TRBV12-3 or TRBV12-4 and J is TRBJ1-6; D gene unclear. The CDR3 covers 13 residues. Trimming took off 2 bases at V and 9 bases at J, with 8 bases between the two ends. CDR3 nucleotide sequence: TGTGCCAGCAGTTTACTACTGAGTTCACCCCTCCACTTT. It is translated as CASSLLLSSPLHF.

The rearrangement links TRBV6-5 to TRBJ2-7, with D maybe TRBD2 (6 bases). V gave up 6 bases and J gave up 2 bases, with 14 bases separating them. CDR1 is MNHEY and CDR2 is SVGAGI in the germline V gene. This CDR3 has 14 amino acids. The CDR3 region is CASRLGAGTYEQYV. As DNA, the CDR3 is TGTGCCAGCAGGCTCGGGGCGGGAACCTACGAGCAGTACGTC.

This sequence joins TRBV5-1 and TRBJ1-5; no firm D call. The ends were cut back, 3 bases at V and 1 base at J, with 11 bases in the middle. From germline, CDR1 is SGHRS and CDR2 YFSETQ. This CDR3 is built from 15 residues. CDR3 in DNA: TGCGCCAGCAGCTCCGGGATTGGGAGCAATCAGCCCCAGCATTTT. Translating gives CASSSGIGSNQPQHF. Drawing the rest from reference TRBV5-1 and TRBJ1-5, the complete variable domain is KAGVTQTPRYLIKTRGQQVTLSCSPISGHRSVSWYQQTPGQGLQFLFEYFSETQRNKGNFPGRFSGRQFSNSRSEMNVSTLELGDSALYLCASSSGIGSNQPQHFGDGTRLSIL.

This chain links TRBV5-1 with TRBJ2-7; possible D gene TRBD1, 6 bases. The CDR3 consists of 15 residues. Trimming took 0 bases from V and 3 from J, leaving 13 bases between them. The germline gives CDR1 SGHRS, CDR2 YFSETQ. In DNA, the CDR3 is TGCGCCAGCAGCTTGGGATTTAGGGGGAACTACGAGCAGTACTTC. It translates to CASSLGFRGNYEQYF. Based on the CDR3 plus reference TRBV5-1 and TRBJ2-7, the full variable domain is KAGVTQTPRYLIKTRGQQVTLSCSPISGHRSVSWYQQTPGQGLQFLFEYFSETQRNKGNFPGRFSGRQFSNSRSEMNVSTLELGDSALYLCASSLGFRGNYEQYFGPGTRLTVT.

As concerns this clone: The sample carries other DNA sequences with the same CDR3. This rearrangement joins TRBV24-1 to TRBJ2-3, with 9 bases aligning to TRBD2. The V and J ends lost 5 bases and 3 bases, in that order; junction bases with no gene match: 2. The germline V gene has CDR1 KGHDR and CDR2 SFDVKD. The length of the CDR3 is 14 residues. The CDR3 protein is CATSGAGGTDTQYF. CDR3 nucleotides: TGTGCCACCAGTGGAGCGGGGGGTACAGATACGCAGTATTTT.

The J gene is TRBJ2-2, the V gene TRBV9; 12 nucleotides agree with TRBD2. This CDR3 comprises 17 residues. With 1 base clipped from V and 3 bases from J, the junction kept 4 bases outside the gene matches. Germline CDR1 and CDR2: SGDLS and YYNGEE. CDR3 residues: CASSVPTSGGHTGELFF. Here the CDR3 DNA reads TGTGCCAGCAGCGTACCGACTAGCGGGGGACACACCGGGGAGCTGTTTTTT.

The chain couples TRBV21-1 to TRBJ1-4; TRBD1 is taken as the D call from the table, unchecked against the DNA. TRBV21-1 constitutes a pseudogene. CDR3 size: 14 residues. CDR3 DNA sequence: TGTGCCAGCAGCGCACGACAGGGGGTTGAAAAACTGTTTTTT. Amino acid sequence: CASSARQGVEKLFF.

On this clone itself: The sample contains more than one DNA sequence encoding this CDR3. V is TRBV20-1 and J is TRBJ1-2, with 8 bases matching TRBD1. The V gene's germline CDR1 is DFQATT and CDR2 SNEGSKA (reference sequence). The CDR3 has 11 residues. The trim removed 5 bases at V and 5 bases at J, leaving 1 base unmatched. CDR3 loop: CSARTGYGYTF. The CDR3 nucleotides are TGCAGTGCTCGGACAGGGTATGGCTACACCTTC.

The chain uses TRBV6-5 and TRBJ1-1; TRBD1 might be the D (5 bases). Germline V gene data show CDR1 as MNHEY and CDR2 as SVGAGI. The CDR3 has 13 residues. V was cut by 6 bases and J by 4 bases, with 12 bases left in between. In DNA form, the CDR3 reads TGTGCCAGCAGGCGGGACTCAGGCACTGAAGCTTTCTTT. This translates into CASRRDSGTEAFF.